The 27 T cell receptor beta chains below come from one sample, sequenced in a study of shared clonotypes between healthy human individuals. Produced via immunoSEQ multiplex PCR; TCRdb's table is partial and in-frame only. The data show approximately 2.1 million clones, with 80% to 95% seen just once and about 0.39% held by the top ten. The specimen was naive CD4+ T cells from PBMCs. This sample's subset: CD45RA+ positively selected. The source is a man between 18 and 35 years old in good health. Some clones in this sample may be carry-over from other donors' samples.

The CDR3, as DNA: TGTGCCAGCAGCGCCGGGACTAATACGCAGTATTTT. Amino acid sequence: CASSAGTNTQYF. This sequence joins TRBV7-6 and TRBJ2-3; 7 nucleotides line up with TRBD2. The junction had 3 bases not matched to a gene; V was cut back by 5 bases and J by 7 bases. Germline V CDR1 and CDR2: SGHVS, FNYEAQ. The CDR3 has 12 residues.

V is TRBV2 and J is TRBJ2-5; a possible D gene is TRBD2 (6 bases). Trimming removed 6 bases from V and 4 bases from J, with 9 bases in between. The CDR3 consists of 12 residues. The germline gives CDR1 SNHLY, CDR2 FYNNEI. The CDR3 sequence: CASRLGGETQYF. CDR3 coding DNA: TGTGCCAGCAGACTGGGGGGAGAGACCCAGTACTTC.

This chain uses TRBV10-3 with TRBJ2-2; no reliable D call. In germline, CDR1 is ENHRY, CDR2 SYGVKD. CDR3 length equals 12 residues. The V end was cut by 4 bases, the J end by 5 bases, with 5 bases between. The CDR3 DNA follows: TGTGCCATCAGTGGTATAACCGGGGAGCTGTTTTTT. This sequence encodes CAISGITGELFF.

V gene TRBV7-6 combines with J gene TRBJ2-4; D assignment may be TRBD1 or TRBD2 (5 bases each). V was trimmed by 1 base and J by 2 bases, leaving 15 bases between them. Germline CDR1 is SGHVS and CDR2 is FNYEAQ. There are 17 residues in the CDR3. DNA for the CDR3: TGTGCCAGCAGCTTAGGTAGGGCAAGGGACCCCAAAAACATTCAGTACTTC. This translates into CASSLGRARDPKNIQYF. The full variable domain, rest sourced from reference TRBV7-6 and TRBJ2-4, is GAGVSQSPRYKVTKRGQDVALRCDPISGHVSLYWYRQALGQGPEFLTYFNYEAQQDKSGLPNDRFSAERPEGSISTLTIQRTEQRDSAMYRCASSLGRARDPKNIQYFGAGTRLSVL.

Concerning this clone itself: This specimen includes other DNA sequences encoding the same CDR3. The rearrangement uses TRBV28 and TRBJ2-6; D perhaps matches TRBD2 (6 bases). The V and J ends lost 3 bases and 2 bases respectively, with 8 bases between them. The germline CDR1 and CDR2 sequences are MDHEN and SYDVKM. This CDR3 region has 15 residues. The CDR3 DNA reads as TGTGCCAGCAGTTTCTCGGGGGCTGGGGCCAACGTCCTGACTTTC. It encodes CASSFSGAGANVLTF.

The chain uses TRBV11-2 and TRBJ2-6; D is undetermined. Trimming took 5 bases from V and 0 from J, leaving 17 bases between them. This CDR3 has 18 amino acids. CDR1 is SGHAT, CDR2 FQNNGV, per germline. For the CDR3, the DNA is TGTGCCAGCAGCCCAGGCCTGGTGTCAGGCTCTGGGGCCAACGTCCTGACTTTC. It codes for CASSPGLVSGSGANVLTF.

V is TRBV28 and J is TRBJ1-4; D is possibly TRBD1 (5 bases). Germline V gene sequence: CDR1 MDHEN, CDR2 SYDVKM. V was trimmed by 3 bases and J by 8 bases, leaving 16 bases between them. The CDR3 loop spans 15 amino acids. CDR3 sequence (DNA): TGTGCCAGCAGTTTTGGGGGGGAAGGGGCAGAAAAACTGTTTTTT. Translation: CASSFGGEGAEKLFF. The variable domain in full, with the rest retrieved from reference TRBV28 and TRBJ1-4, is DVKVTQSSRYLVKRTGEKVFLECVQDMDHENMFWYRQDPGLGLRLIYFSYDVKMKEKGDIPEGYSVSREKKERFSLILESASTNQTSMYLCASSFGGEGAEKLFFGSGTQLSVL.

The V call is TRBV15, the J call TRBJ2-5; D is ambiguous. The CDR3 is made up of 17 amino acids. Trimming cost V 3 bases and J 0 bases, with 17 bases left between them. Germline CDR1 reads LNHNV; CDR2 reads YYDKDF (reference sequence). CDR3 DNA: TGTGCCACCAGCAGCGTGATTACTACCCTGGACCAAGAGACCCAGTACTTC. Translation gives CATSSVITTLDQETQYF.

CDR3 protein: CSVDGLAGVEQFF. The CDR3 bases are TGCAGCGTTGACGGACTAGCGGGGGTTGAGCAGTTCTTC. The chain combines TRBV29-1 with TRBJ2-1, with 13 positions matching TRBD2. Looked up from germline, CDR1 is SQVTM and CDR2 is ANQGSEA. The CDR3 covers 13 residues. The junction had 2 bases not matched to a gene; V was cut back by 3 bases and J by 9 bases.

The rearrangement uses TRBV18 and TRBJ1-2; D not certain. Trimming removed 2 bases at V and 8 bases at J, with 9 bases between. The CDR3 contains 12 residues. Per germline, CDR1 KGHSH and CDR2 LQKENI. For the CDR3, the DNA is TGTGCCAGCTCACCAACCCAGGTGGGCTACACCTTC. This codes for CASSPTQVGYTF.

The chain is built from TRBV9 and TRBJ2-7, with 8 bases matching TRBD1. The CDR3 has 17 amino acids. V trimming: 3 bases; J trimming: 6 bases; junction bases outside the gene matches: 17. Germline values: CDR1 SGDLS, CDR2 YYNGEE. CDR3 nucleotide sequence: TGTGCCAGCAGCGGGCCGCTGCGGGACAGGCTCTCGTCCGAGCAGTACTTC. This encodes CASSGPLRDRLSSEQYF.

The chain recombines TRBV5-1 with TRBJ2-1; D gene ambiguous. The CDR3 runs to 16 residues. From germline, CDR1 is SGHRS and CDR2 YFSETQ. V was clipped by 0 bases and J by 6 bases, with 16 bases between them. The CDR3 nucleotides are TGCGCCAGCAGCTTGGCCGGAGCCTCATGGGGCAATGAGCAGTTCTTC. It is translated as CASSLAGASWGNEQFF.

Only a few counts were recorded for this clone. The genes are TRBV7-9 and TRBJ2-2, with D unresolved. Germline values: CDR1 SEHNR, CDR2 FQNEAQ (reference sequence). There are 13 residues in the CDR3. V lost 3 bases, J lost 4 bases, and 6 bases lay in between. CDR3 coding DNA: TGTGCCAGCAGCTTCGTCCTCACCGGGGAGCTGTTTTTT. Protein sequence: CASSFVLTGELFF.

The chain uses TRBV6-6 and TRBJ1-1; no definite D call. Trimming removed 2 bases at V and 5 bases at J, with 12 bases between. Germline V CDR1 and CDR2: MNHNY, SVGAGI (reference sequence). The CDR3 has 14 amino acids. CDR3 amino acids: CASSYGGETTEAFF. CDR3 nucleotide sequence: TGTGCCAGCAGTTACGGCGGGGAAACGACTGAAGCTTTCTTT.

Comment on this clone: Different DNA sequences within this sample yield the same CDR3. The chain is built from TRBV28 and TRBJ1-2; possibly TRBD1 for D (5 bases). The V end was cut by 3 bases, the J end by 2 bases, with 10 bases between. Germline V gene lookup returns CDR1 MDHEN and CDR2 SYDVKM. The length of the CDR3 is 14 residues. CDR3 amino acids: CASSLGGENYGYTF. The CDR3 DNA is TGTGCCAGCAGTTTGGGGGGGGAGAACTATGGCTACACCTTC.

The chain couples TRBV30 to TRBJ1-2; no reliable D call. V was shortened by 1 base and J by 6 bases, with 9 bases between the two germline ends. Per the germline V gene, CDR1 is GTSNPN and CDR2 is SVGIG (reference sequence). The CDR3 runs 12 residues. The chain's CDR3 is CAWSEGLHGYTF. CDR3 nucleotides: TGTGCCTGGAGTGAAGGGTTGCATGGCTACACCTTC.

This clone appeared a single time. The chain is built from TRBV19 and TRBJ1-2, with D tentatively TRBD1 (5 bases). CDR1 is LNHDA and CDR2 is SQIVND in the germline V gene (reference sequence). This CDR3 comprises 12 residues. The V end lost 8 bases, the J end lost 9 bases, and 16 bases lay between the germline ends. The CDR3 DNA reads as TGTGCCAGTCGGGGACGGCGAGATAGCTACACCTTC. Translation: CASRGRRDSYTF.

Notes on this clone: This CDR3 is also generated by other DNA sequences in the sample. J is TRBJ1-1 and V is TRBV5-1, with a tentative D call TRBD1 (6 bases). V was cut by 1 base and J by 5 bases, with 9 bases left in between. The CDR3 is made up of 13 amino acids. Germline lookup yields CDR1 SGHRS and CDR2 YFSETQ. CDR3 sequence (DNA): TGCGCCAGCAGCTTGACCGGACAGACTGAAGCTTTCTTT. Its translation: CASSLTGQTEAFF.

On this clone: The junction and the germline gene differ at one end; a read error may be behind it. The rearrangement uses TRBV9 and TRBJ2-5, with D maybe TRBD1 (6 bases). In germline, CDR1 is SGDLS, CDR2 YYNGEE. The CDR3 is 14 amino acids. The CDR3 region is CASSAAGDKETQYF. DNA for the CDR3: TGTGCCAGTAGCGCCGCAGGGGACAAAGAGACCCAGTACTTC.

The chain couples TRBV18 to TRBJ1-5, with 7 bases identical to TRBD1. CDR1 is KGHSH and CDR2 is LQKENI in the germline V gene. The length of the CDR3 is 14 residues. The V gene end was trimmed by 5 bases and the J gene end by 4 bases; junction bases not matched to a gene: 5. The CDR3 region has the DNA TGTGCCAGCTCAGCAGCGGGACAGAATCAGCCCCAGCATTTT. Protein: CASSAAGQNQPQHF. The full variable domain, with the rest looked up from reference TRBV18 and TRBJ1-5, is NAGVMQNPRHLVRRRGQEARLRCSPMKGHSHVYWYRQLPEEGLKFMVYLQKENIIDESGMPKERFSAEFPKEGPSILRIQQVVRGDSAAYFCASSAAGQNQPQHFGDGTRLSIL.

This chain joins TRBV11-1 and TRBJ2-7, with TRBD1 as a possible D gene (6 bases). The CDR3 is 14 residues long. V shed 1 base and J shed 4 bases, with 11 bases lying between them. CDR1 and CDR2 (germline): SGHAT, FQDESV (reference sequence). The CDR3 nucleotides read TGTGCCAGCAGCTTAGGTCCCCAGGGGTACGAGCAGTACTTC. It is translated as CASSLGPQGYEQYF. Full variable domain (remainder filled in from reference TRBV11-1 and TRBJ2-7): EAEVAQSPRYKITEKSQAVAFWCDPISGHATLYWYRQILGQGPELLVQFQDESVVDDSQLPKDRFSAERLKGVDSTLKIQPAELGDSAMYLCASSLGPQGYEQYFGPGTRLTVT.

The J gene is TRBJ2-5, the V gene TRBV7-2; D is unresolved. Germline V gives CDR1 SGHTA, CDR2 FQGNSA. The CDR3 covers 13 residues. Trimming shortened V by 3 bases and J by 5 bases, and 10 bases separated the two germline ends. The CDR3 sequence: CASSLFGPETQYF. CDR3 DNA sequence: TGTGCCAGCAGCTTGTTCGGGCCCGAGACCCAGTACTTC.

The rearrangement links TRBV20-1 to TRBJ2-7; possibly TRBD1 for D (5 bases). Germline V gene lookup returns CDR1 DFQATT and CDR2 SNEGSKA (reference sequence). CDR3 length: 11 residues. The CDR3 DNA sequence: TGCAGCCTACTCCAGGGATACGAGCAGTACTTC. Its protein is CSLLQGYEQYF.

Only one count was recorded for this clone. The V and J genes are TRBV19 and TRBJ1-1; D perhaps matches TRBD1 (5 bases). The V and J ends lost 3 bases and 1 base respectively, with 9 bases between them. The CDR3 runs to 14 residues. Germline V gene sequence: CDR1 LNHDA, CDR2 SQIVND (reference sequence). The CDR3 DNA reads TGTGCCAGTAGTATGAGACAGAAGAACACTGAAGCTTTCTTT. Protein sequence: CASSMRQKNTEAFF.

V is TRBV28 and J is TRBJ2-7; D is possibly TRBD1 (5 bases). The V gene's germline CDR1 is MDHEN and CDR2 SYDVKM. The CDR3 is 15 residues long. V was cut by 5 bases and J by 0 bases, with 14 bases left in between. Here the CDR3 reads CASSRPGAGSYEQYF. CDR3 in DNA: TGTGCCAGCAGTCGACCTGGGGCTGGCTCCTACGAGCAGTACTTC.

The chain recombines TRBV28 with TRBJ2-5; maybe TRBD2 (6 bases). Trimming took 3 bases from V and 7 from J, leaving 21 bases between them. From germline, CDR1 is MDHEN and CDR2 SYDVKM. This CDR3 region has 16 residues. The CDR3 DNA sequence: TGTGCCAGCAGTTTGCACCGGGCTAACACCGGGAGGACCCAGTACTTC. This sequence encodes CASSLHRANTGRTQYF.

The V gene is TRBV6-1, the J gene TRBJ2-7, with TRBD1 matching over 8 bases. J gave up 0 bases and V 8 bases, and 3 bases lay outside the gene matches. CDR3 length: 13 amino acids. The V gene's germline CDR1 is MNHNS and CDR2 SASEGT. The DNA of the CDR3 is TGTGCCAGCCACACAGGGGGCTCCTACGAGCAGTACTTC. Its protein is CASHTGGSYEQYF.